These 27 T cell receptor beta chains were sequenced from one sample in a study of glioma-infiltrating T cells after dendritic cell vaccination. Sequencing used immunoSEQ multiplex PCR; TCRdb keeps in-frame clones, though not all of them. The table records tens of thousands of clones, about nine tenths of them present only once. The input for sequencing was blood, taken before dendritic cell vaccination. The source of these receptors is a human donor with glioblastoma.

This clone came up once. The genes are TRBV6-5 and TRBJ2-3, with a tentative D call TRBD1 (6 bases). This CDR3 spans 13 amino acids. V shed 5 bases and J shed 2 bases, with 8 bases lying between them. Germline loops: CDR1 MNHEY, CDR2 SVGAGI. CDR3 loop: CASSRTVTDTQYF. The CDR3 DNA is TGTGCCAGCAGTAGGACAGTCACAGATACGCAGTATTTT.

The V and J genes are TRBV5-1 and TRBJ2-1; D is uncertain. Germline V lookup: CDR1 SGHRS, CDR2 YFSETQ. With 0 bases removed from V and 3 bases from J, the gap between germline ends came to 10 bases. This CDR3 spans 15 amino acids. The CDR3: CASSLAATIYNEQFF. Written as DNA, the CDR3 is TGCGCCAGCAGCTTGGCCGCTACTATCTACAATGAGCAGTTCTTC. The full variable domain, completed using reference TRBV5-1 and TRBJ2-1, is KAGVTQTPRYLIKTRGQQVTLSCSPISGHRSVSWYQQTPGQGLQFLFEYFSETQRNKGNFPGRFSGRQFSNSRSEMNVSTLELGDSALYLCASSLAATIYNEQFFGPGTRLTVL.

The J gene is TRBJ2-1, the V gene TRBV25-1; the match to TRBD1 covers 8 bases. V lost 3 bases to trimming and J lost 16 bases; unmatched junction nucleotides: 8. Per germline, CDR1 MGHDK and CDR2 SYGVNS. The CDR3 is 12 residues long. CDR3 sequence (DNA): TGTGCCAGCAGTGAGAGGCAGGGGGCAAGATTCTTC. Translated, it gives CASSERQGARFF. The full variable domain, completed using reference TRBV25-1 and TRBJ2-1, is EADIYQTPRYLVIGTGKKITLECSQTMGHDKMYWYQQDPGMELHLIHYSYGVNSTEKGDLSSESTVSRIRTEHFPLTLESARPSHTSQYLCASSERQGARFFGPGTRLTVL.

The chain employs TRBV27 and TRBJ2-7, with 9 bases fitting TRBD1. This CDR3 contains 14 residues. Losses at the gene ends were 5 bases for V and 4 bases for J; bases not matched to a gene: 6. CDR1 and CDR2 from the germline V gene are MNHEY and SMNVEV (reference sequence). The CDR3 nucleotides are TGTGCCAGCAGTACACAGGGGGCCTGGTACGAGCAGTACTTC. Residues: CASSTQGAWYEQYF.

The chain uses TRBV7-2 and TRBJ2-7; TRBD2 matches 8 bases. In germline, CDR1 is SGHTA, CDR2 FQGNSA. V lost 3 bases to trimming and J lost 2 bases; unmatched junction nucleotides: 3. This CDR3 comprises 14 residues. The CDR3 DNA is TGTGCCAGCAGCTTTCCGGGACTAGCCTACGAGCAGTACTTC. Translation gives CASSFPGLAYEQYF.

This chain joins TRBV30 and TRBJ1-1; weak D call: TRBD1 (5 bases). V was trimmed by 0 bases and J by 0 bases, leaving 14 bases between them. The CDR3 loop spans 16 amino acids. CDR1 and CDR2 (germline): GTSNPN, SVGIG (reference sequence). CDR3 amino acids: CAWSVRGIRMNTEAFF. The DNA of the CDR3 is TGTGCCTGGAGTGTGCGGGGGATCAGAATGAACACTGAAGCTTTCTTT.

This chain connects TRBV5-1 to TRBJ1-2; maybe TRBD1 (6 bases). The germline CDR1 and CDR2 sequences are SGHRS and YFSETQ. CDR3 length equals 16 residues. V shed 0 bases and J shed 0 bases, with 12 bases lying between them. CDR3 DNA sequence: TGCGCCAGCAGCTTGGGAGGGGGTACACCTAACTATGGCTACACCTTC. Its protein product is CASSLGGGTPNYGYTF.

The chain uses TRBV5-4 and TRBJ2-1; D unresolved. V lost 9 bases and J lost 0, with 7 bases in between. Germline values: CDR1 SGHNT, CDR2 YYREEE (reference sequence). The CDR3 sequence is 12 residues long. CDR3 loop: CAIRGSYNEQFF. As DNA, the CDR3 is TGTGCCATAAGAGGCTCCTACAATGAGCAGTTCTTC.

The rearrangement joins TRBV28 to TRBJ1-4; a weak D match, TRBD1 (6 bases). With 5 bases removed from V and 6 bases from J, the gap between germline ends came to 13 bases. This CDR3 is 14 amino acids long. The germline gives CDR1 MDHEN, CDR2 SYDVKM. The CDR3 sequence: CASSATGYYEKLFF. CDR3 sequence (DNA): TGTGCCAGCAGTGCGACAGGTTATTATGAAAAACTGTTTTTT. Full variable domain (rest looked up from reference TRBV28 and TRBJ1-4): DVKVTQSSRYLVKRTGEKVFLECVQDMDHENMFWYRQDPGLGLRLIYFSYDVKMKEKGDIPEGYSVSREKKERFSLILESASTNQTSMYLCASSATGYYEKLFFGSGTQLSVL.

The CDR3 here is CASSLKVRSSYNEQFF. CDR3 sequence (DNA): TGTGCCAGCAGCTTAAAAGTACGGAGCTCCTACAATGAGCAGTTCTTC. V and J are TRBV7-9 and TRBJ2-1, with unresolved D. The CDR3 sequence is 16 residues long. V was pared by 2 bases and J by 0 bases, with 11 bases between. Germline assignment: CDR1 SEHNR and CDR2 FQNEAQ (reference sequence). The full variable domain, in which reference TRBV7-9 and TRBJ2-1 provide the parts outside the CDR3, is DTGVSQNPRHKITKRGQNVTFRCDPISEHNRLYWYRQTLGQGPEFLTYFQNEAQLEKSRLLSDRFSAERPKGSFSTLEIQRTEQGDSAMYLCASSLKVRSSYNEQFFGPGTRLTVL.

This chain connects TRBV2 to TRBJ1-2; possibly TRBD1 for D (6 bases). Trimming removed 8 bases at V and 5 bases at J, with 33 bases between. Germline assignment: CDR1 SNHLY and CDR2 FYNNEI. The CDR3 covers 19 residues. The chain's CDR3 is CASEEEEEEYRADSYGYTF. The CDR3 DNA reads TGTGCCAGCGAAGAGGAAGAGGAGGAATACAGGGCGGACTCGTATGGCTACACCTTC.

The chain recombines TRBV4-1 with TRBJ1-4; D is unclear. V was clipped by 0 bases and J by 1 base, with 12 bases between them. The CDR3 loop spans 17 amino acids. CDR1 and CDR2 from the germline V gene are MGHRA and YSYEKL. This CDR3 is CASSQEVPSGTNEKLFF. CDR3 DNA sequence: TGCGCCAGCAGCCAAGAGGTCCCGTCGGGAACTAATGAAAAACTGTTTTTT.

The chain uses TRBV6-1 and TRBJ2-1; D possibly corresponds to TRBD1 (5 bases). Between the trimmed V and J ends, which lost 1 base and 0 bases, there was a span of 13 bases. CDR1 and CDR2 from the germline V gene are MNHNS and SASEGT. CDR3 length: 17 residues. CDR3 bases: TGTGCCAGCAGTGAAGGACAGCCTTATTCCTCCTACAATGAGCAGTTCTTC. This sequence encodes CASSEGQPYSSYNEQFF.

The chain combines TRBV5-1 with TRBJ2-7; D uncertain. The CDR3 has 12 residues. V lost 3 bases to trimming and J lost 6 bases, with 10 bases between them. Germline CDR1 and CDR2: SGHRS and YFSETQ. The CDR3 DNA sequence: TGCGCCAGCAGCTATAATAATCTCGAGCAGTACTTC. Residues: CASSYNNLEQYF.

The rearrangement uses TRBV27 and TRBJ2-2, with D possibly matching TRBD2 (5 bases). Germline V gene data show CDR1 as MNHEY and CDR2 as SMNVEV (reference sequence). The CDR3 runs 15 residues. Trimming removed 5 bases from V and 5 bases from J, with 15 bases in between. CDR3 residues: CASSPRASGTGELFF. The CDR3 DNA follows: TGTGCCAGCAGTCCCCGGGCCTCGGGGACCGGGGAGCTGTTTTTT.

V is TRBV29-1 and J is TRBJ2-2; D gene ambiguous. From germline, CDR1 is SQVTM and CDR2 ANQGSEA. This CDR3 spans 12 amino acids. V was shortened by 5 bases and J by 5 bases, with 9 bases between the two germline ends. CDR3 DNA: TGCAGCGTTAGCTTGGTTACCGGGGAGCTGTTTTTT. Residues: CSVSLVTGELFF.

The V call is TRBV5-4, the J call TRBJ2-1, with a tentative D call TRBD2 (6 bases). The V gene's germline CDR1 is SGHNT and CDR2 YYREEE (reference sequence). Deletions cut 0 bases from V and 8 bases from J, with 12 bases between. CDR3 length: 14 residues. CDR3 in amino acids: CASSLATEGYEQFF. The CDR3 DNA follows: TGTGCCAGCAGCTTGGCAACGGAGGGCTATGAGCAGTTCTTC. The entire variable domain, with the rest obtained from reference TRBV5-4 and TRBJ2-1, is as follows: ETGVTQSPTHLIKTRGQQVTLRCSSQSGHNTVSWYQQALGQGPQFIFQYYREEENGRGNFPPRFSGLQFPNYSSELNVNALELDDSALYLCASSLATEGYEQFFGPGTRLTVL.

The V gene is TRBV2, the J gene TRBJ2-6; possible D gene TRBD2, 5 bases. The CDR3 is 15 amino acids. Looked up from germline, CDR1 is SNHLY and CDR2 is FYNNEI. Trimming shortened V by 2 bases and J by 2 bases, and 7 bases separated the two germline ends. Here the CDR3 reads CASSEFGAGANVLTF. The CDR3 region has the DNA TGTGCCAGCAGTGAATTCGGGGCTGGGGCCAACGTCCTGACTTTC.

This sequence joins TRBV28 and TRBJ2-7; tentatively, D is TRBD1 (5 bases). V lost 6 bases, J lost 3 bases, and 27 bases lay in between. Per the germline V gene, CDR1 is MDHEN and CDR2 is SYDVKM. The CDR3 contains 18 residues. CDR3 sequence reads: CASRPAGFSARLIYEQYF. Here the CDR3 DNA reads TGTGCCAGCAGACCCGCAGGGTTCTCAGCGAGGCTGATCTACGAGCAGTACTTC.

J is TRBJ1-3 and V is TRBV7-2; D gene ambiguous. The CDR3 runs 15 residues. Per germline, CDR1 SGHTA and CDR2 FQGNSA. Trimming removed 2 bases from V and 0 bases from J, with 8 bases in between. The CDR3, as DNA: TGTGCCAGCAGCTTAAGAACGAGCTCTGGAAACACCATATATTTT. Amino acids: CASSLRTSSGNTIYF.

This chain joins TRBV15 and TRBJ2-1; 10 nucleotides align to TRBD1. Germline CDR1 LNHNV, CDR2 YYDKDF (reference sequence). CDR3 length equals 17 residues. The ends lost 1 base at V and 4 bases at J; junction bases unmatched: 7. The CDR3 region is CATSRVEGQGFYNEQFF. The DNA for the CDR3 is TGTGCCACCAGCAGAGTTGAGGGACAGGGGTTTTACAATGAGCAGTTCTTC.

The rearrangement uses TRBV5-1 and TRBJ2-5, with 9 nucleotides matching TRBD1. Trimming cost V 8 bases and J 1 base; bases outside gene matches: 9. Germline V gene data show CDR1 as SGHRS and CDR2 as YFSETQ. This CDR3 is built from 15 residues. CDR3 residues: CASRETGQGQETQYF. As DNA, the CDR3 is TGCGCCAGTAGGGAAACGGGACAGGGCCAAGAGACCCAGTACTTC.

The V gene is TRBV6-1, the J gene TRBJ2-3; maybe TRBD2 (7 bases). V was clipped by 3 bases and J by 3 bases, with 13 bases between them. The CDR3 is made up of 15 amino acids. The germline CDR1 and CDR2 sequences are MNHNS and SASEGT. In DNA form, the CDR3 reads TGTGCCAGCAGTGACCCAGGGGAGGGGACAGATACGCAGTATTTT. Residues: CASSDPGEGTDTQYF.

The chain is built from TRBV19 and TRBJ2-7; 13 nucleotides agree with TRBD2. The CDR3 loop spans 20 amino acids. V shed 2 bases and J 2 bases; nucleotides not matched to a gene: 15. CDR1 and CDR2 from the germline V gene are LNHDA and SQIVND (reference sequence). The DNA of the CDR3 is TGTGCCAGTAGTATACGCCCCTCGATATCCGGACTAGCGGGAGCCTACGAGCAGTACTTC. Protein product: CASSIRPSISGLAGAYEQYF.

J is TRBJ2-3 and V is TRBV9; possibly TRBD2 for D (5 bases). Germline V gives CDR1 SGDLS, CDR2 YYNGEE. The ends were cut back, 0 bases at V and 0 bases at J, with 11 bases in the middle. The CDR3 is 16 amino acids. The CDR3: CASSVASGPSTDTQYF. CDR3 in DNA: TGTGCCAGCAGCGTAGCAAGCGGCCCTAGCACAGATACGCAGTATTTT.

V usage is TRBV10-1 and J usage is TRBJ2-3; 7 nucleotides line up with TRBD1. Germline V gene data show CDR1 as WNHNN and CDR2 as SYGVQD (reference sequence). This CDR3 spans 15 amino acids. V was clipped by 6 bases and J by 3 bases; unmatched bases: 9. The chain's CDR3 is CASRIRGYSTDTQYF. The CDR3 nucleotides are TGCGCCAGCAGGATCAGGGGGTATTCGACAGATACGCAGTATTTT.

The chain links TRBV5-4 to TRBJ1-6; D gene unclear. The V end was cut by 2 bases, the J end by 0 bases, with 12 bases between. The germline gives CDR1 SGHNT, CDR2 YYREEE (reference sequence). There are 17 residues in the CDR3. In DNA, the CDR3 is TGTGCCAGCAGCTTTGACGGAAGGAGCTCCTATAATTCACCCCTCCACTTT. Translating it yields CASSFDGRSSYNSPLHF.